Ten or more counts support the clone carrying this TCR beta chain. The antigen is undetermined. The V gene's germline CDR1 is SEHNR and CDR2 FQNEAQ (reference sequence). Trimming removed 5 bases from V and 9 bases from J; junction bases left unmatched: 7. This CDR3 has 15 amino acids. This entry belongs to a study of T-cell memory formation after mild COVID-19. Study context: Across donors, TCR clusters were largely donor specific.

Findings and limits, study-wide: The SARS-CoV-2 specificity of second-wave clones reaching peak at day 37 remained unverified. CM and EM subsets held most contracting CD4+ clones; EMRA held CD8+ ones.

It was 5'RACE with constant-segment primers that produced the TCR alpha and TCR beta cDNA libraries, which carried sample barcodes and UMIs. TCRdb used MiXCR to reprocess the 5' RACE reads, holding one entry per CDR3 protein. This table has over 450,000 distinct CDR3 sequences, roughly 21% appearing once. The V and J genes are TRBV7-9 and TRBJ1-6, with 10 bases identical to TRBD1. The specimen sequenced was PBMCs or a T cell subset sorted from them (not recorded which). The source of this sequence is an adult woman who had mild COVID-19 (a few samples of this study predate the infection). Cell type and time point are not known. The CDR3 loop reads CASSPSGQGLSPLHF. CDR3 DNA: TGTGCCAGCAGCCCGTCGGGACAGGGGCTTTCACCCCTCCACTTT.